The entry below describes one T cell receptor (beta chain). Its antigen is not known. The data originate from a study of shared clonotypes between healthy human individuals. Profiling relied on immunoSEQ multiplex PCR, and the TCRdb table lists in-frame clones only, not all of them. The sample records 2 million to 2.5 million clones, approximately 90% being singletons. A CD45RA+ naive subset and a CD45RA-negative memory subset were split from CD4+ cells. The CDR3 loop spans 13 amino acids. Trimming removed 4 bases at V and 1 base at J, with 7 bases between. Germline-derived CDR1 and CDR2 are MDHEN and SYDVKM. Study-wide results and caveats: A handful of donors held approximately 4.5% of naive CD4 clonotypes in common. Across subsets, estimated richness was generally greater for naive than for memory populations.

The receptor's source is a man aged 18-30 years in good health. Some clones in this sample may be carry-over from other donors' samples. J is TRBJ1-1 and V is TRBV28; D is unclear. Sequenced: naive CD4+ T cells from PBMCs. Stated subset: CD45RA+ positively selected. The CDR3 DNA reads TGTGCCAGCAGTTATCGGGGGAACACTGAAGCTTTCTTT. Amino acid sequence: CASSYRGNTEAFF.